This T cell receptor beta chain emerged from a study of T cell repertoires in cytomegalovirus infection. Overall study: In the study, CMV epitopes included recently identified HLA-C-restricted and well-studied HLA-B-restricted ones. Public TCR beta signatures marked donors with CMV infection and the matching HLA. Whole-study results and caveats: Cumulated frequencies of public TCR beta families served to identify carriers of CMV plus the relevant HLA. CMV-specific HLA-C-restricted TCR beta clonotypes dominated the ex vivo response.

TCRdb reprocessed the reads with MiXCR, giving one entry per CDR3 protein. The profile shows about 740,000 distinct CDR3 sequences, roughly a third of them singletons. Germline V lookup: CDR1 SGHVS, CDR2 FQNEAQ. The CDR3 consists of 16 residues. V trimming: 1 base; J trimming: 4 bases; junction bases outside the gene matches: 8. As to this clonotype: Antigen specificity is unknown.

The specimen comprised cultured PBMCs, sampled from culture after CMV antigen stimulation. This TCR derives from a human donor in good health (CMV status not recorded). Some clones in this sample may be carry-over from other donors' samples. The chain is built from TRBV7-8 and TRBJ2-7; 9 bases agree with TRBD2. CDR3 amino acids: CASSLGSLAGIYEQYF. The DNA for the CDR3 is TGTGCCAGCAGCTTAGGTTCGCTAGCGGGGATATACGAGCAGTACTTC.